This T cell receptor (beta chain) comes out of a study of regulatory T cells in long-lasting Graves disease. Study-level results: Persistent patients had a count of shared public clonotypes (2,741) that exceeded that of new patients (approximately 1,000).

Regarding time point: newly diagnosed GD, antithyroid drugs for less than 3 months. Generation of the TCR library employed RNA extracted from PBMCs. To make TCR beta libraries, researchers used iRepertoire HTBI primers and Arm-PCR of CDR3 regions. TCRdb reprocessed the multiplex PCR reads via MiXCR and lists one record per CDR3 protein. The profile shows approximately 470,000 distinct CDR3 sequences, 15% to 20% of them singletons. The CDR3 has 16 amino acids. The germline V gene has CDR1 MDHEN and CDR2 SYDVKM. Details on this clonotype: Its antigen is undetermined. A read error may explain this, as a much larger clone is one base away.

Another study also made use of these data, one on T cells in Graves' hyperthyroidism and ophthalmopathy. This second study notes: Patients were excluded for uncontrolled infection, other autoimmune disease, pregnancy or lactation.

This sequence originates from a man aged 35-49 years with Graves disease. The chain combines TRBV28 with TRBJ2-1, with 12 bases aligning to TRBD2. The sample consisted of peripheral blood mononuclear cells (PBMCs), taken at new diagnosis, from a patient treated with antithyroid drugs. The CDR3 loop reads CASSSPGTSGQYEQSF. The CDR3, as DNA: TGTGCCAGCAGTTCCCCCGGGACTAGCGGGCAGTATGAGCAGTCCTTC.